This T cell receptor beta chain was recorded in a study of shared clonotypes between healthy human individuals (TCRdb year 2020). Some background on the complete study: The cohort comprised a couple of women and three men aged 18 to 49 years. For each donor, three plates each were used for CD4 naive and CD4 memory, two plates were used for CD8 naive, and one plate was used for CD8 memory. To estimate repertoire size and how much clonotypes are shared between individuals, the study performed deep sequencing of blood TCR repertoires from a few healthy adults. To increase sequencing depth and limit assay-specific biases, TCR repertoire library preparation and sequencing were carried out by different laboratories using diverse techniques. Leukapheresis yielded between about 0.94 and 8.9 billion PBMCs per donor.

CD8 naive samples consisted of CD45RO-negative cells that were positively selected for CCR7, yielding a CD45RA+CCR7+ population without TemRA cells. Donors were healthy HIV-negative adults with no recently reported acute infections or vaccinations. Every donor was a Caucasian adult residing in Nashville, Tennessee, USA. Blood was collected by leukapheresis, and PBMCs were isolated by Ficoll-Histopaque density gradient centrifugation and then cryopreserved in liquid nitrogen vapor phase. Purity and quantity of every magnetically sorted T cell population were checked by analytical flow cytometry. Genomic DNA was isolated from each sorted fraction and quantified by UV absorbance on a Nanodrop 2000c. Trimming takes 3 bases from V and 0 bases from J, and the germline ends sit 15 bases apart. CDR1 and CDR2 are drawn from the germline V gene: SGHDN, FVKESK. Including cysteine and phenylalanine, the CDR3 has 17 amino acids. The entry retains the CDR3 DNA only, 51 bases that are in frame from base 1.

Concerning this clone itself: Its target antigen remains unknown. Qualities for individual bases were not recorded, and no much larger clone is one base off.

Using the deep immunoSEQ assay, multiplex PCR amplified TCR CDR3 regions from genomic DNA. Extracted genomic DNA from each cell subset was distributed evenly across all wells of several immunoSEQ 96-well plates, and each plate was treated as a replicate. For sorted subsets, each replicate PCR was loaded with 200 ng genomic DNA, equivalent to about 33,000 T cell genomes. Purified libraries were measured with a Qubit 3.0 fluorometer, size-checked on a Bioanalyzer 2100, and measured again with the KAPA Library Quantification kit. Every immunoSEQ 96-well plate was sequenced on a dedicated single-read 150-cycle Illumina NextSeq 550 flow cell. As for the authors' bioinformatics: Because only junctional sequences without quality scores were contained in the immunoSEQ output, filtering matching that applied to full-length reads could not be performed. To assign V/J genes and CDR3, sequences were annotated against IMGT germline references using PyIR, a Python wrapper for IgBLAST v1.9. Any read was removed if the V/J assignment was weak (E-value above 1e-6), the CDR3 was missing, or the read contained stop codons, out-of-frame junctions, or ambiguous translated residues. V3J clonotypes were defined as sequences sharing an identical inferred V gene, J gene, and CDR3 amino acid sequence. To compute the percentage overlap between repertoires, the number of shared unique clonotypes was divided by the size of the smaller repertoire. Repertoire richness was assessed with RTK rarefaction, the Chao1 estimator, and Recon v2.1 estimates of unobserved clonotypes. Generation probabilities were computed with OLGA for all TCRbeta clonotypes obtained by the gDNA method from a few donors. What TCRdb holds here is the immuneACCESS table cut down to in-frame rearrangements. Part of the clones is not present; checked against another copy, under half of the missing clones reflect an unresolved V gene, and the others are unexplained. V, J and clone size were drawn from that table, and D and trimming were deduced from the DNA. The sample table holds about 1,800,000 clones, of which roughly 94% were seen once. 1.2% of the sample comes from the top ten.

The study at large found these results: Compared with non-shared clonotypes, the clonotypes found in all four sorted-subset donors had higher generation probabilities. Naive subsets generally had larger estimated clonotype richness than memory subsets did. Only blood was sampled, and tissue TCR repertoires likely differ from those in blood. When a handful of donors were compared, the shared fraction of clonotypes was about 5.4% for naive CD4, around 3.5% for naive CD8, about 2.5% for memory CD4, and 0.3% to 0.5% for memory CD8. Incomplete sequencing was indicated by rarefaction of sorted-subset datasets, despite the large sequencing depth. Pairwise subsampling led to the expectation that sequencing depth would affect the degree of clonotype sharing among donors. Because the study included a small number of donors, the genetic and exposure-history diversity represented was limited.

This TCR derives from a man aged 18 to 29 in good health. The material sequenced was naive CD8+ T cells sorted from blood. The cell subset or site label, as the study defines it: CD45RA+CCR7+. The chain uses TRBV14 and TRBJ2-1; the best D guess is TRBD2, with 6 bases matching. In nucleotide form, the sequence is TGTGCCAGCAGCCAGGAGGGTCCACGGACCTCCTACAATGAGCAGTTCTTC. The resulting protein is CASSQEGPRTSYNEQFF.